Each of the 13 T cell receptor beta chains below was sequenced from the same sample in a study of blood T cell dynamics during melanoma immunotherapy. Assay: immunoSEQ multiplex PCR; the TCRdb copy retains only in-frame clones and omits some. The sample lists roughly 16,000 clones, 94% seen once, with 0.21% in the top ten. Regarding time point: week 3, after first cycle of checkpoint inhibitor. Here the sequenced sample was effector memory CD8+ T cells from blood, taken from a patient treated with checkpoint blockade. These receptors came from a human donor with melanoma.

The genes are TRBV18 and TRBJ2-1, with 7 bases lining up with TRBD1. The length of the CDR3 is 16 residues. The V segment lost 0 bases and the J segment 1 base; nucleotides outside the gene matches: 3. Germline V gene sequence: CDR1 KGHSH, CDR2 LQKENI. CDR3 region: CASSPPGQTSYNEQFF. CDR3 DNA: TGTGCCAGCTCACCACCGGGACAGACGTCCTACAATGAGCAGTTCTTC. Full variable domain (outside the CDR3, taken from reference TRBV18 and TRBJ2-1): NAGVMQNPRHLVRRRGQEARLRCSPMKGHSHVYWYRQLPEEGLKFMVYLQKENIIDESGMPKERFSAEFPKEGPSILRIQQVVRGDSAAYFCASSPPGQTSYNEQFFGPGTRLTVL.

The CDR3 DNA is TGTGCCAGCAGTTTCCCGACGCGTAGAGCGAACAATGAGCAGTTCTTC. Translating it yields CASSFPTRRANNEQFF. The chain couples TRBV5-4 to TRBJ2-1; no clear D. CDR3 length equals 16 residues. The germline CDR1 and CDR2 sequences are SGHNT and YYREEE (reference sequence). V shed 5 bases and J shed 5 bases, with 20 bases lying between them.

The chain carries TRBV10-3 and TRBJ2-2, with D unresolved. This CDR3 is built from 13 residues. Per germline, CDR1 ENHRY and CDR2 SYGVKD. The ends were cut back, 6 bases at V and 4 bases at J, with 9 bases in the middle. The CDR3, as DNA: TGTGCCATCAGGGGCAGTGTCACCGGGGAGCTGTTTTTT. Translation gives CAIRGSVTGELFF.

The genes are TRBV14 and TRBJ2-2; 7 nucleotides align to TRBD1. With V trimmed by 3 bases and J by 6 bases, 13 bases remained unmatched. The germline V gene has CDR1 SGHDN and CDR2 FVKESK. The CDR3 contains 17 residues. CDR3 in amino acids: CASSHARGRRRAGELFF. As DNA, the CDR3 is TGTGCCAGCAGCCATGCGAGGGGGCGAAGGCGAGCCGGGGAGCTGTTTTTT.

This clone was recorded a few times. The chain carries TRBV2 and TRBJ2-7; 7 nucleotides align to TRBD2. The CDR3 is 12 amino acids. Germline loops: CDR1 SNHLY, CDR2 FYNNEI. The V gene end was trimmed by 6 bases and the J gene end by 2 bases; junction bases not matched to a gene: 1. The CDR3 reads CASRGGPYEQYF. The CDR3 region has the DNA TGTGCCAGCAGGGGAGGGCCCTACGAGCAGTACTTC. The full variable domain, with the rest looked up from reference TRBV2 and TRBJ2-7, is EPEVTQTPSHQVTQMGQEVILRCVPISNHLYFYWYRQILGQKVEFLVSFYNNEISEKSEIFDDQFSVERPDGSNFTLKIRSTKLEDSAMYFCASRGGPYEQYFGPGTRLTVT.

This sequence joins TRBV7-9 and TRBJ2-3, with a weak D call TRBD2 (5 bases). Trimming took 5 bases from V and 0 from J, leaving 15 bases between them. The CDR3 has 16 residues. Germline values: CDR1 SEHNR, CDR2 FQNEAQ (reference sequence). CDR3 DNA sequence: TGTGCCAGCAGCCTTGACTATTCTGTGAGCACAGATACGCAGTATTTT. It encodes CASSLDYSVSTDTQYF.

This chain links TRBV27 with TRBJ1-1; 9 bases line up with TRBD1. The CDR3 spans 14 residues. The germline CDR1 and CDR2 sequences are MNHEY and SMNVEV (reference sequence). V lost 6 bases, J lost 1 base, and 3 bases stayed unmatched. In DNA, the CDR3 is TGTGCCAGCAGCACGACAGGGGGGAACACTGAAGCTTTCTTT. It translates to CASSTTGGNTEAFF.

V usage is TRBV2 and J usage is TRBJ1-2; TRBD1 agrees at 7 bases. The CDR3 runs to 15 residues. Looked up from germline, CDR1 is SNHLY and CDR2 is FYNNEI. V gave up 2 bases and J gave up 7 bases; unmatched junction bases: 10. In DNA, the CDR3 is TGTGCCAGCAGTGAATCTGCAGGGGGGTTTTTTGGCTACACCTTC. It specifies CASSESAGGFFGYTF.

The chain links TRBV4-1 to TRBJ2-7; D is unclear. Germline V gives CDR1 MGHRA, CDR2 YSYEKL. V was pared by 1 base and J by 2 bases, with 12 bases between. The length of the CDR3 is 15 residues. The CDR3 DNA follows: TGCGCCAGCAGCCAAGGCGGCAGCCCCACCTACGAGCAGTACTTC. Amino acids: CASSQGGSPTYEQYF.

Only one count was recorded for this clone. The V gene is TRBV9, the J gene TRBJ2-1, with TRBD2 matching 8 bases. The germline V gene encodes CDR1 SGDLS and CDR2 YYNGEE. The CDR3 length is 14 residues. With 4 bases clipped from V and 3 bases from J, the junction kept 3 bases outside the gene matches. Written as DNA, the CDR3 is TGTGCCAGCAGCCCGGGACTAGACTACAATGAGCAGTTCTTC. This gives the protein CASSPGLDYNEQFF.

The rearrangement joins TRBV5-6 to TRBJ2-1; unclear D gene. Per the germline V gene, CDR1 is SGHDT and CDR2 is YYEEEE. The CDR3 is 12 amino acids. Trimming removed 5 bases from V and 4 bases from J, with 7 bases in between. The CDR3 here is CASSLRYNEQFF. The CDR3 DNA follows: TGTGCCAGCAGTCTCCGGTACAATGAGCAGTTCTTC.

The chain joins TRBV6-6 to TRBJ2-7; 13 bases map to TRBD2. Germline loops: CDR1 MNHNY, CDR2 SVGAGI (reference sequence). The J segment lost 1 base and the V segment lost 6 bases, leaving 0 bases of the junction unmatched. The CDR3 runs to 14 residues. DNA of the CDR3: TGTGCCAGCAGGGGACTAGCGGGATCCTACGAGCAGTACTTC. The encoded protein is CASRGLAGSYEQYF.

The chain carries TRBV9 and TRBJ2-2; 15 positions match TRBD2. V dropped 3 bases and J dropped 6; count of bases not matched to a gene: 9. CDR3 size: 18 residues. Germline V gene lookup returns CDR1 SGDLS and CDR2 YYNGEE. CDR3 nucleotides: TGTGCCAGCAGCGAGAGGGGACTAGCGGGAGGCGGGGCCGGGGAGCTGTTTTTT. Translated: CASSERGLAGGGAGELFF.